What follows describes a single TCR beta chain. Clones were sequenced by immunoSEQ multiplex PCR, and TCRdb holds only the in-frame ones, with some missing. Altogether approximately 130,000 clones are present, roughly 71% being singletons, with the ten largest covering 15% to 25%. Germline values: CDR1 SGHTS, CDR2 YDEGEE. Trimming took 4 bases from V and 4 from J; bases not matched to a gene: 1. The CDR3 is made up of 12 amino acids. This specimen comes from a study of blood T cell repertoires in COVID-19. For the study at large: The United States, Italy and Spain provided the acute and convalescent COVID-19 samples. T cells, B-cell-depleted T cells, or PBMCs supplied cDNA or gDNA.

V is TRBV5-8 and J is TRBJ1-2; 7 bases map to TRBD1. The specimen was peripheral blood. The clonotype comes from an older man with acute or convalescent COVID-19. The CDR3 region is CASSRDSYGYTF. CDR3 nucleotide sequence: TGTGCCAGCAGCAGGGACAGCTATGGCTACACCTTC.